This T cell receptor (beta chain) was sequenced in a study of shared clonotypes between healthy human individuals. Each PCR replicate from the sorted subsets contained 150 to 200 ng DNA, which is tens of thousands of T cell genomes. Sequencing was performed with immunoSEQ multiplex PCR; in TCRdb, only in-frame clones are kept and a portion is missing. The table lists approximately 940,000 clones, more than 75% of them singletons. What was sequenced was memory CD4+ T cells sorted from blood. Subset: CD45RA-negative fraction. The sequence derives from a man aged 18 to 29 in good health.

This chain's CDR3 is CASSLDIGQSSYNEQFF. The CDR3 coding sequence is TGTGCCAGCAGCTTGGATATCGGTCAAAGCTCCTACAATGAGCAGTTCTTC. The chain couples TRBV5-4 to TRBJ2-1; unclear D gene. Trimming shortened V by 0 bases and J by 0 bases, and 13 bases separated the two germline ends. This CDR3 region has 17 residues. Per germline, CDR1 SGHNT and CDR2 YYREEE (reference sequence).